The 30 T cell receptor beta chains presented below share a single source sample, sequenced in a study of T cells in Graves' hyperthyroidism and ophthalmopathy. Using RNA transcripts as the source, TCR beta CDR3 regions were amplified. When the TCR CDR3 underwent first-round RT-PCR, the HTBI primer set was used. From the multiplex PCR reads, TCRdb called clonotypes with MiXCR, one entry per CDR3 protein. In the table there are approximately 740,000 distinct CDR3 sequences, 14% of which are singletons. Specimen: blood. All receptors come from a young woman with Graves' hyperthyroidism.

This clonotype occurred a few times. The chain recombines TRBV6-2 or TRBV6-3 with TRBJ1-5; D might be TRBD1 (5 bases). Germline assignment: CDR1 MNHEY and CDR2 SVGEGT. CDR3 length equals 16 residues. V shed 2 bases and J shed 3 bases, with 14 bases lying between them. CDR3 nucleotide sequence: TGTGCCAGCAGTTACCCCCGGGGGACCCACAATCAGCCCCAGCATTTT. Translated, it gives CASSYPRGTHNQPQHF.

This clonotype was observed at least ten times. The chain joins TRBV18 to TRBJ2-5; 9 bases align to TRBD2. The germline V gene has CDR1 KGHSH and CDR2 LQKENI. The CDR3 runs to 19 residues. V was clipped by 1 base and J by 4 bases; unmatched bases: 16. The CDR3 region is CASSPLSGLAATSRETQYF. The CDR3 DNA reads TGTGCCAGCTCACCACTATCGGGACTAGCCGCCACCTCCCGAGAGACCCAGTACTTC.

This clonotype was found many times. This chain links TRBV2 with TRBJ1-2; unclear D gene. Germline V gene data show CDR1 as SNHLY and CDR2 as FYNNEI. The CDR3 has 11 amino acids. The germline V and J ends were trimmed by 10 bases and 8 bases, with 14 bases remaining between them. CDR3 loop: CAIRGYNGYTF. The DNA for the CDR3 is TGTGCCATCCGAGGGTATAACGGCTACACCTTC.

This clonotype came up many times. The chain has TRBV5-6 and TRBJ2-1; D remains ambiguous. Between the trimmed V and J ends, which lost 5 bases and 5 bases, there was a span of 14 bases. CDR3 length: 14 amino acids. CDR1 and CDR2 (germline): SGHDT, YYEEEE. CDR3: CASSSYAGDNEQFF. CDR3 DNA: TGTGCCAGCAGTTCCTATGCTGGGGACAATGAGCAGTTCTTC. The whole variable domain, filled in from reference TRBV5-6 and TRBJ2-1, reads DAGVTQSPTHLIKTRGQQVTLRCSPKSGHDTVSWYQQALGQGPQFIFQYYEEEERQRGNFPDRFSGHQFPNYSSELNVNALLLGDSALYLCASSSYAGDNEQFFGPGTRLTVL.

This clonotype was found many times. V and J are TRBV7-9 and TRBJ1-1; the match to TRBD1 covers 8 bases. Unmatched junction bases numbered 5, after V lost 4 bases and J lost 4 bases. The length of the CDR3 is 14 residues. The germline V gene has CDR1 SEHNR and CDR2 FQNEAQ (reference sequence). CDR3 loop: CASSSGGEGTEAFF. CDR3 bases: TGTGCCAGCAGCTCAGGGGGCGAGGGCACTGAAGCTTTCTTT. The variable domain in full, completed from reference TRBV7-9 and TRBJ1-1, reads DTGVSQNPRHKITKRGQNVTFRCDPISEHNRLYWYRQTLGQGPEFLTYFQNEAQLEKSRLLSDRFSAERPKGSFSTLEIQRTEQGDSAMYLCASSSGGEGTEAFFGQGTRLTVV.

This clonotype was seen at least ten times. CDR3: CAWSELKGSSHREQFF. The CDR3 DNA reads TGTGCCTGGAGTGAGTTAAAGGGTAGTTCCCACAGGGAGCAGTTCTTC. The chain carries TRBV30 and TRBJ2-1; D may be TRBD1 (5 bases). This CDR3 contains 16 residues. Trimming left V 1 base short and J 10 bases short, with 23 bases between. Germline-derived CDR1 and CDR2 are GTSNPN and SVGIG (reference sequence).

This clonotype was counted ten times or more. The chain is built from TRBV20-1 and TRBJ1-6; TRBD1 is a possible D gene (6 bases). Germline CDR1 is DFQATT and CDR2 is SNEGSKA (reference sequence). The CDR3 sequence is 14 residues long. Trimming stripped 6 bases from V and 6 bases from J, with 15 bases between. CDR3 residues: CSASRGGLNSPLHF. In DNA form, the CDR3 reads TGCAGTGCCTCCCGGGGGGGGCTTAATTCACCCCTCCACTTT.

This clonotype was observed at least ten times. This chain links TRBV29-1 with TRBJ2-1; D may be TRBD1 or TRBD2 (5 bases each). The CDR3 loop spans 12 amino acids. Germline CDR1 reads SQVTM; CDR2 reads ANQGSEA. The CDR3 nucleotides read TGCAGGGGGGATAGGGGCTACAATGAGCAGTTCTTC. Translated: CRGDRGYNEQFF.

This clonotype was observed many times. Sequence at one end of the junction differs from germline and may be a read error. The chain has TRBV20-1 and TRBJ2-2; weak D call: TRBD2 (5 bases). The CDR3 runs 13 residues. Germline assignment: CDR1 DFQATT and CDR2 SNEGSKA (reference sequence). The CDR3 DNA reads as TGCAGTGCGAGAGGACTGAACACCGGGGAGCTGTTTTTT. Protein product: CSARGLNTGELFF.

This clonotype has at least ten counts. The chain employs TRBV3-1 and TRBJ2-1; 7 bases line up with TRBD2. Germline V gene data show CDR1 as LGHDT and CDR2 as YNNKEL (reference sequence). The V and J ends lost 4 bases and 3 bases, in that order; junction bases with no gene match: 9. This CDR3 region has 16 residues. CDR3 DNA: TGTGCCAGCAGCCCCGGGACTACCGTATTCTACAATGAGCAGTTCTTC. It is translated as CASSPGTTVFYNEQFF.

With regard to this clonotype: This could be a read error, since a much larger clone is one nucleotide away. This sequence joins TRBV7-2 and TRBJ1-6, with TRBD1 as a possible D gene (5 bases). The CDR3 runs to 14 residues. V was pared by 5 bases and J by 10 bases, with 15 bases between. Germline V gene data show CDR1 as SGHTA and CDR2 as FQGNSA. CDR3 DNA: TGTGCCAGCAGCCTGTGGGAGACAGAATCACCCCTCCACTTT. It encodes CASSLWETESPLHF.

There are many counts of this clonotype. The chain recombines TRBV3-1 with TRBJ1-3; the D is unclear. Germline lookup yields CDR1 LGHDT and CDR2 YNNKEL (reference sequence). The CDR3 has 13 amino acids. The V end lost 0 bases, the J end lost 0 bases, and 0 bases lay between the germline ends. The CDR3 nucleotides are TGTGCCAGCAGCCAAGACTCTGGAAACACCATATATTTT. Its protein product is CASSQDSGNTIYF.

This clonotype was seen more than once but under ten times. The J gene is TRBJ1-5, the V gene TRBV28; D not certain. V shed 5 bases and J shed 0 bases, with 17 bases lying between them. CDR1 and CDR2 from the germline V gene are MDHEN and SYDVKM. The CDR3 covers 17 residues. The CDR3 nucleotides read TGTGCCAGCAGTACCCTCGAGGCCGGGGATAGCAATCAGCCCCAGCATTTT. This codes for CASSTLEAGDSNQPQHF.

The gene calls are TRBV7-9 and TRBJ1-4; D gene unclear. CDR1 SEHNR and CDR2 FQNEAQ come from the germline V gene (reference sequence). Between the trimmed V and J ends, which lost 4 bases and 8 bases, there was a span of 20 bases. The CDR3 has 16 residues. CDR3 DNA sequence: TGTGCCAGCAGCTCCAGTTATCCCGTCGGAGGGGAAAAACTGTTTTTT. This encodes CASSSSYPVGGEKLFF.

This clonotype appeared many times. The genes are TRBV6-2 or TRBV6-3 and TRBJ2-7, with D hard to call. The germline V and J ends were trimmed by 4 bases and 6 bases, with 16 bases remaining between them. This CDR3 region has 14 residues. CDR1 MNHEY and CDR2 SVGEGT come from the germline V gene. In DNA form, the CDR3 reads TGTGCCAGCAGTTCTGACTGGATTCCCGGCGAGCAGTACTTC. Protein product: CASSSDWIPGEQYF.

This clonotype has ten or more counts. V gene TRBV7-6 combines with J gene TRBJ2-2; the D gene is possibly TRBD2 (5 bases). Between the trimmed V and J ends, which lost 6 bases and 5 bases, there was a span of 16 bases. In germline, CDR1 is SGHVS, CDR2 FNYEAQ. The CDR3 has 15 amino acids. CDR3 nucleotides: TGTGCCAGCAGTCGTAGCGTGGGCGGGACCGGGGAGCTGTTTTTT. Its protein product is CASSRSVGGTGELFF.

The CDR3 sequence is CASSLNELSYEQYF. For the CDR3, the DNA is TGTGCCAGCAGCCTTAACGAGTTATCCTACGAGCAGTACTTC. This chain connects TRBV2 to TRBJ2-7; D gene ambiguous. Germline V gene sequence: CDR1 SNHLY, CDR2 FYNNEI. V was clipped by 6 bases and J by 1 base, with 13 bases between them. CDR3 length: 14 amino acids. The full variable domain, completed using reference TRBV2 and TRBJ2-7, is EPEVTQTPSHQVTQMGQEVILRCVPISNHLYFYWYRQILGQKVEFLVSFYNNEISEKSEIFDDQFSVERPDGSNFTLKIRSTKLEDSAMYFCASSLNELSYEQYFGPGTRLTVT.

This clonotype was seen ten or more times. The rearrangement joins TRBV18 to TRBJ2-1; no clear D. V gave up 0 bases and J gave up 9 bases, with 9 bases separating them. Germline V gene data show CDR1 as KGHSH and CDR2 as LQKENI. The CDR3 sequence is 13 residues long. DNA of the CDR3: TGTGCCAGCTCACCACCTCCCGGAGTTGAGCAGTTCTTC. Translating it yields CASSPPPGVEQFF.

The chain links TRBV28 to TRBJ1-3; D unclear. This CDR3 region has 15 residues. The V end lost 6 bases, the J end lost 4 bases, and 16 bases lay between the germline ends. CDR1 and CDR2 from the germline V gene are MDHEN and SYDVKM. CDR3 sequence (DNA): TGTGCCAGCAGCAGTGCACGGAACTTCGGAAACACCATATATTTT. Protein sequence: CASSSARNFGNTIYF. The whole variable domain, remainder taken from reference TRBV28 and TRBJ1-3, is DVKVTQSSRYLVKRTGEKVFLECVQDMDHENMFWYRQDPGLGLRLIYFSYDVKMKEKGDIPEGYSVSREKKERFSLILESASTNQTSMYLCASSSARNFGNTIYFGEGSWLTVV.

Ten or more counts support this clonotype. The chain is built from TRBV11-2 and TRBJ2-4; 8 bases match TRBD1. This CDR3 is 15 amino acids long. The germline V gene encodes CDR1 SGHAT and CDR2 FQNNGV. V shed 1 base and J 8 bases; nucleotides not matched to a gene: 7. The CDR3 loop reads CASSLVTGALYIQYF. Here the CDR3 DNA reads TGTGCCAGCAGCTTAGTGACAGGGGCGCTATACATTCAGTACTTC.

The rearrangement uses TRBV20-1 and TRBJ2-1; 8 positions match TRBD2. Looked up from germline, CDR1 is DFQATT and CDR2 is SNEGSKA (reference sequence). The J segment lost 5 bases and the V segment lost 2 bases, leaving 11 bases of the junction unmatched. The CDR3 spans 16 residues. CDR3 loop: CSARKSGSRRNNEQFF. In nucleotides, the CDR3 is TGCAGTGCTAGAAAAAGCGGGAGTCGACGGAACAATGAGCAGTTCTTC.

This clonotype was picked up many times. This chain uses TRBV18 with TRBJ1-5; the D gene is possibly TRBD1 (6 bases). V lost 5 bases to trimming and J lost 5 bases, with 10 bases between them. From germline, CDR1 is KGHSH and CDR2 LQKENI. This CDR3 has 13 amino acids. The CDR3 here is CASSFQGYQPQHF. DNA of the CDR3: TGTGCCAGCTCATTTCAGGGGTATCAGCCCCAGCATTTT.

This clonotype was detected ten times or more. The chain is built from TRBV27 and TRBJ2-7; TRBD1 matches 7 bases. Germline-derived CDR1 and CDR2 are MNHEY and SMNVEV (reference sequence). This CDR3 spans 12 amino acids. The junction had 5 bases not matched to a gene; V was cut back by 5 bases and J by 7 bases. The CDR3 bases are TGTGCCAGCAGTACCACAGGGGCTGAGCAGTACTTC. It encodes CASSTTGAEQYF.

The sample holds many counts of this clonotype. V and J are TRBV12-3 or TRBV12-4 and TRBJ2-2, with 9 bases identical to TRBD1. CDR3 size: 15 residues. V shed 5 bases, J shed 5 bases, and the junction held 6 bases outside the gene matches. The DNA of the CDR3 is TGTGCCAGCAGTCCACAGGGGGCGGGTACCGGGGAGCTGTTTTTT. It yields the protein CASSPQGAGTGELFF.

A few counts support this clonotype. The chain employs TRBV20-1 and TRBJ1-6; D is possibly TRBD1 (5 bases). Germline-derived CDR1 and CDR2 are DFQATT and SNEGSKA (reference sequence). V was trimmed by 7 bases and J by 10 bases, leaving 20 bases between them. There are 14 residues in the CDR3. The CDR3, as DNA: TGCAGTGGTCACCGGGGGATTGAGCGATCACCCCTCCACTTT. This gives the protein CSGHRGIERSPLHF.

Only one count was recorded for this clonotype. The chain joins TRBV7-2 to TRBJ2-7, with no clear D. This CDR3 is built from 13 residues. Per germline, CDR1 SGHTA and CDR2 FQGNSA. Trimming cost V 1 base and J 5 bases, with 9 bases left between them. The CDR3 DNA sequence: TGTGCCAGCAGCTTAGGGGTGCACAACGAGCAGTACTTC. Translation: CASSLGVHNEQYF.

This clonotype occurred a few times. The chain is built from TRBV20-1 and TRBJ1-5; a weak D match, TRBD1 (6 bases). Germline lookup yields CDR1 DFQATT and CDR2 SNEGSKA (reference sequence). The CDR3 length is 14 residues. V was cut by 5 bases and J by 4 bases, with 15 bases left in between. The CDR3 bases are TGCAGTGCTTCTGTTTACAGGGATAATCAGCCCCAGCATTTT. Encoded protein: CSASVYRDNQPQHF.

The chain couples TRBV6-6 to TRBJ1-5; possible D gene TRBD1, 5 bases. This CDR3 contains 17 residues. Germline CDR1 MNHNY, CDR2 SVGAGI (reference sequence). The V end lost 0 bases, the J end lost 0 bases, and 12 bases lay between the germline ends. The CDR3 DNA follows: TGTGCCAGCAGTTACTCTGGGACCGTGGATAGCAATCAGCCCCAGCATTTT. Translating it yields CASSYSGTVDSNQPQHF.

This clonotype was counted many times. The V and J genes are TRBV3-1 and TRBJ1-1, with D hard to call. In germline, CDR1 is LGHDT, CDR2 YNNKEL (reference sequence). This CDR3 contains 12 residues. Trimming took off 1 base at V and 4 bases at J, with 4 bases between the two ends. Here the CDR3 reads CASSQVSTEAFF. The CDR3 DNA is TGTGCCAGCAGCCAAGTTAGCACTGAAGCTTTCTTT.

The chain is built from TRBV15 and TRBJ2-7; TRBD1 might be the D (5 bases). V was cut by 0 bases and J by 3 bases, with 15 bases left in between. The CDR3 covers 16 residues. Germline-derived CDR1 and CDR2 are LNHNV and YYDKDF (reference sequence). CDR3 in amino acids: CATSRDWQGIVYEQYF. CDR3 nucleotides: TGTGCCACCAGCAGAGATTGGCAGGGAATTGTCTACGAGCAGTACTTC.